The sequence of this TCR beta chain was determined in a study of blood T cell repertoires in COVID-19. Living in about 25 US areas, the participants were between roughly 18 and 89 years of age. The CDR3 runs 11 residues. The germline V and J ends were trimmed by 4 bases and 2 bases, with 5 bases remaining between them. Germline-derived CDR1 and CDR2 are DFQATT and SNEGSKA (reference sequence). Sequencing was performed with immunoSEQ multiplex PCR; in TCRdb, only in-frame clones are kept and a portion is missing. The repertoire holds 150,000 to 190,000 clones, with about 86% as singletons. Sequences were obtained from PBMCs or T cells enriched from blood (not recorded which). This chain uses TRBV20-1 with TRBJ1-2; D unclear. The receptor's source is a man between 50 and 59 years old who had recovered from COVID-19. CDR3: CSAMENYGYTF. CDR3 sequence (DNA): TGCAGTGCTATGGAGAACTATGGCTACACCTTC.